This T cell receptor beta chain derives from a study of blood T cells in healthy people across ages. Study findings and constraints: Unknown donor CMV status possibly confounded expanded clonotype changes.

It was with a sample-barcoded 5' primer and a J-beta primer mix that a second PCR of roughly 6 to 11 cycles was run. A single record per CDR3 protein comes from TCRdb applying MiXCR to the 5' RACE reads. The top ten hold around 2.9% of the sample, which has approximately 780,000 distinct CDR3 sequences, under 30% seen once. CDR1 SGHKS and CDR2 YYEKEE come from the germline V gene (reference sequence). The CDR3 consists of 14 residues. Trimming left V 4 bases short and J 7 bases short, with 18 bases between. Only a few counts were recorded for this clonotype. Its antigen is undetermined. The same data also went into a second study, on T cells of mothers and their children.

V gene TRBV5-5 combines with J gene TRBJ2-7; D might be TRBD1 (5 bases). This clonotype was sampled from a boy younger than 18 in good health. Sequencing was performed on blood. CDR3 sequence reads: CASSVGTGNREQYF. CDR3 coding DNA: TGTGCCAGCAGCGTAGGAACAGGCAACCGGGAGCAGTACTTC.